The 8 T cell receptor beta chains below were found in one sample sequenced in a study of blood T cell repertoires in COVID-19. The method was immunoSEQ multiplex PCR; TCRdb's version includes in-frame clones alone and lacks a portion of them. The sample carries a few hundred thousand clones, 85% to 90% recorded once. The sample taken for sequencing was PBMCs or T cells enriched from blood (not recorded which). The receptor set was obtained from a man between 18 and 29 years old who had recovered from COVID-19.

This sequence joins TRBV18 and TRBJ2-7; 9 bases are a match to TRBD2. J lost 2 bases, V lost 0 bases, and 5 bases had no gene match. This CDR3 has 16 residues. From germline, CDR1 is KGHSH and CDR2 LQKENI. This CDR3 is CASSPPSSGVTYEQYF. The DNA of the CDR3 is TGTGCCAGCTCACCACCGTCTAGCGGGGTTACCTACGAGCAGTACTTC.

This sequence joins TRBV5-6 and TRBJ2-3; TRBD1 agrees at 9 bases. V dropped 9 bases and J dropped 4; count of bases not matched to a gene: 15. Germline values: CDR1 SGHDT, CDR2 YYEEEE. The CDR3 spans 16 residues. The DNA for the CDR3 is TGTGCCACCAACCCTAGCAGGGACAGGGCGGCAGATACGCAGTATTTT. This gives the protein CATNPSRDRAADTQYF.

V gene TRBV4-3 combines with J gene TRBJ2-7; D is undetermined. The CDR3 extends over 13 amino acids. V was cut by 1 base and J by 3 bases, with 7 bases left in between. Germline V lookup: CDR1 LGHNA, CDR2 YSLEER. CDR3 nucleotide sequence: TGCGCCAGCAGCCAAGGTCGCGTCTACGAGCAGTACTTC. Protein: CASSQGRVYEQYF.

V usage is TRBV7-9 and J usage is TRBJ1-4, with D possibly being TRBD1 (5 bases). Germline-derived CDR1 and CDR2 are SEHNR and FQNEAQ (reference sequence). V was pared by 3 bases and J by 11 bases, with 16 bases between. This CDR3 spans 14 amino acids. CDR3 in amino acids: CASSFGAARGKLFF. The DNA of the CDR3 is TGTGCCAGCAGCTTTGGCGCGGCCCGGGGGAAACTGTTTTTT.

This rearrangement joins TRBV6-2 or TRBV6-3 to TRBJ2-7, with 9 bases aligning to TRBD1. V lost 5 bases, J lost 1 base, and 3 bases stayed unmatched. There are 14 residues in the CDR3. Germline V gene lookup returns CDR1 MNHEY and CDR2 SVGEGT. CDR3 DNA: TGTGCCAGCAGTCAACAGGGGGCTTCCTACGAGCAGTACTTC. Amino acids: CASSQQGASYEQYF.

This chain connects TRBV29-1 to TRBJ2-7, with no clear D. The germline V and J ends were trimmed by 4 bases and 2 bases, with 12 bases remaining between them. The V gene's germline CDR1 is SQVTM and CDR2 ANQGSEA. CDR3 length: 13 residues. The CDR3: CSVVSPQAYEQYF. The CDR3 coding sequence is TGCAGCGTTGTTTCCCCTCAGGCCTACGAGCAGTACTTC.

V and J are TRBV5-1 and TRBJ1-5, with D possibly matching TRBD1 (6 bases). V dropped 4 bases and J dropped 4 bases, with 12 bases sitting between them. Germline CDR1 SGHRS, CDR2 YFSETQ. The CDR3 has 14 amino acids. CDR3 protein: CASSPTGPNQPQHF. CDR3 nucleotide sequence: TGCGCCAGCAGCCCGACAGGACCAAATCAGCCCCAGCATTTT.

V and J are TRBV29-1 and TRBJ1-5, with no clear D. CDR3 size: 13 residues. Germline V gene data show CDR1 as SQVTM and CDR2 as ANQGSEA. The V end lost 5 bases, the J end lost 6 bases, and 14 bases lay between the germline ends. CDR3 DNA: TGCAGCGTTTCCGACGAGGGAGTTCAGCCCCAGCATTTT. Translation: CSVSDEGVQPQHF.